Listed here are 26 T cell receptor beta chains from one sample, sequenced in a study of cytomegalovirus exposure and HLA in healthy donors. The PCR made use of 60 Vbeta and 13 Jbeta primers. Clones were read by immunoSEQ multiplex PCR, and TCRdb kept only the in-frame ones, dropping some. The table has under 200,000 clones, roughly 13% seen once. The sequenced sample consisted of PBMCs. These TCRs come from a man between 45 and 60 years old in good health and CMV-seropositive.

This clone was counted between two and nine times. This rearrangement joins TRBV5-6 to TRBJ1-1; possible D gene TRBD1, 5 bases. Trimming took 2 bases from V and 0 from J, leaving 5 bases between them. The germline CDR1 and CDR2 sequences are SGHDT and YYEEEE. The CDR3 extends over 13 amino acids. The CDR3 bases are TGTGCCAGCAGCTTAGGGGTGAACACTGAAGCTTTCTTT. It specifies CASSLGVNTEAFF.

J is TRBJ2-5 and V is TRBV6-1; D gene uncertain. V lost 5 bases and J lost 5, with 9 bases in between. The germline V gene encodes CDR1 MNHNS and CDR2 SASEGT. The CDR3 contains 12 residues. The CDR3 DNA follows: TGTGCCAGCAGTCGGTCCGGGGAGACCCAGTACTTC. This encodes CASSRSGETQYF.

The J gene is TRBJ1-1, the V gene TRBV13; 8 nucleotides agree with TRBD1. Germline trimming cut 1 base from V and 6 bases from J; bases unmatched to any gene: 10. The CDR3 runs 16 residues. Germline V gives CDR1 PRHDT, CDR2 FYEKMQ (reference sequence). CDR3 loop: CASSLAPQGAEAEAFF. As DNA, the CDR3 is TGTGCCAGCAGCTTAGCTCCTCAGGGGGCGGAGGCTGAAGCTTTCTTT. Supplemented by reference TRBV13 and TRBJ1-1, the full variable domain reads AAGVIQSPRHLIKEKRETATLKCYPIPRHDTVYWYQQGPGQDPQFLISFYEKMQSDKGSIPDRFSAQQFSDYHSELNMSSLELGDSALYFCASSLAPQGAEAEAFFGQGTRLTVV.

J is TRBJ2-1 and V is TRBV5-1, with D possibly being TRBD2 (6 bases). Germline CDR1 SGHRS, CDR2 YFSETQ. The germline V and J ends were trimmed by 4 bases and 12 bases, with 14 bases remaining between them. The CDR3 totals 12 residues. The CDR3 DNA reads TGCGCCAGCAGCCCCTCGGGGGTTTTGCAGTTCTTC. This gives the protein CASSPSGVLQFF.

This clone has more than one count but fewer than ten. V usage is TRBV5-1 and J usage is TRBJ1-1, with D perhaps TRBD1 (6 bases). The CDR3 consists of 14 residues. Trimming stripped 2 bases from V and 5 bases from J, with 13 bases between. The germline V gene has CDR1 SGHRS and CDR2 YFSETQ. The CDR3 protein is CASSFSERGTEAFF. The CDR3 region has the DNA TGCGCCAGCAGCTTTTCGGAAAGGGGGACTGAAGCTTTCTTT.

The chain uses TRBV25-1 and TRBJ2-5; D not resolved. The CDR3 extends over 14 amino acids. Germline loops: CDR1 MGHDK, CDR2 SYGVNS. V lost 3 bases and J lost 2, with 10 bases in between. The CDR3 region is CASSEAEAQETQYF. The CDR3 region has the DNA TGTGCCAGCAGTGAGGCCGAGGCTCAAGAGACCCAGTACTTC.

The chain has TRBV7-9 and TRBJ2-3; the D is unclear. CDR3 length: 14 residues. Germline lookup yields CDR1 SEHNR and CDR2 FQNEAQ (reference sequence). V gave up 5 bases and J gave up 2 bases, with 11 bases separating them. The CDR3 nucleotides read TGTGCCAGCAGCCATGAGGCGATCACAGATACGCAGTATTTT. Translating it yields CASSHEAITDTQYF.

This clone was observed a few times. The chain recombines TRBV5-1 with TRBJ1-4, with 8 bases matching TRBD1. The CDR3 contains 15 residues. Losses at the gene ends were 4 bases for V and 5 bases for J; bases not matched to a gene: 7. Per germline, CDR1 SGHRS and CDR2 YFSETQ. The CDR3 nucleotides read TGCGCCAGCAGCACCGGACAGGGAGGGAATGAAAAACTGTTTTTT. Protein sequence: CASSTGQGGNEKLFF.

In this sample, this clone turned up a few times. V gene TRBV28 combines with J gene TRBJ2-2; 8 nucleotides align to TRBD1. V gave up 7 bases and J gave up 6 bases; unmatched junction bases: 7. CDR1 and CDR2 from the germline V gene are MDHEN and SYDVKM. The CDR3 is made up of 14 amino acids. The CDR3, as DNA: TGTGCCAGCATCGATGGACAGGGAGCCGGGGAGCTGTTTTTT. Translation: CASIDGQGAGELFF.

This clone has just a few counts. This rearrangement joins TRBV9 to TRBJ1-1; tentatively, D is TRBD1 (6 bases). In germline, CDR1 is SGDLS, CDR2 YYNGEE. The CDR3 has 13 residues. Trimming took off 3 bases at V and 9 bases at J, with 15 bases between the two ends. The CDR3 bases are TGTGCCAGCAGCGGTCCGGGGGGGCCTCAAGCTTTCTTT. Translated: CASSGPGGPQAFF.

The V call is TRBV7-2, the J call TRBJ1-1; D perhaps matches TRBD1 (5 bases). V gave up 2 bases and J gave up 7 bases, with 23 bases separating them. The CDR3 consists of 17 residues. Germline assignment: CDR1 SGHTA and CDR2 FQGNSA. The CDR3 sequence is CASSLRGQFGFYVEAFF. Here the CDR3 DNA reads TGTGCCAGCAGCTTAAGGGGTCAATTCGGATTTTACGTTGAAGCTTTCTTT.

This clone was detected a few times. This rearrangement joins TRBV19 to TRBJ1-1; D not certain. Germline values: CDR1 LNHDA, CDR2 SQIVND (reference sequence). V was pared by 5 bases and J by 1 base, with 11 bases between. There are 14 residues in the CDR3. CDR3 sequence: CASSSKQRNTEAFF. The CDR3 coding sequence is TGTGCCAGTAGTTCAAAACAGAGGAACACTGAAGCTTTCTTT. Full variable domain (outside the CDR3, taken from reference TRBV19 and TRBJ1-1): DGGITQSPKYLFRKEGQNVTLSCEQNLNHDAMYWYRQDPGQGLRLIYYSQIVNDFQKGDIAEGYSVSREKKESFPLTVTSAQKNPTAFYLCASSSKQRNTEAFFGQGTRLTVV.

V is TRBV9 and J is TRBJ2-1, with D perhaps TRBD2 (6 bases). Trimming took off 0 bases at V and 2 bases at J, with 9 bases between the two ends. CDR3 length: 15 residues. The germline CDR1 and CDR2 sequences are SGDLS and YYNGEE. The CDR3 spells CASSVDPGAYNEQFF. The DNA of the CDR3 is TGTGCCAGCAGCGTAGACCCGGGGGCCTACAATGAGCAGTTCTTC.

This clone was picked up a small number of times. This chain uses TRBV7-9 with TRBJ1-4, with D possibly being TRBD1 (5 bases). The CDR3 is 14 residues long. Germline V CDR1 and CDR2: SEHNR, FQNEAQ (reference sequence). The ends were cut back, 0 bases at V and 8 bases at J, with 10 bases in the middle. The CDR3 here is CASSLASGGEKLFF. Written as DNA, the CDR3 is TGTGCCAGCAGCTTAGCCAGCGGGGGGGAAAAACTGTTTTTT.

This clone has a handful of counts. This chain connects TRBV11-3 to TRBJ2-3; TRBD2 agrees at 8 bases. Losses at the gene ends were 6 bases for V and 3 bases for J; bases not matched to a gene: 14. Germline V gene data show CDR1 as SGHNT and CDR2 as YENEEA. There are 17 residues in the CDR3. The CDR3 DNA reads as TGTGCCAGCAGATCGGACGGTAGCGGGGTGGGTACAGATACGCAGTATTTT. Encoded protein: CASRSDGSGVGTDTQYF.

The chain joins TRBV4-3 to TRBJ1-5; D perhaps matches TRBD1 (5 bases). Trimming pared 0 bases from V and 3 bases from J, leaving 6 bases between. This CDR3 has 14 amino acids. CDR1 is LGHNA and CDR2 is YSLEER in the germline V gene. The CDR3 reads CASSQDRANQPQHF. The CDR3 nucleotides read TGCGCCAGCAGCCAAGACAGGGCCAATCAGCCCCAGCATTTT.

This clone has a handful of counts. The CDR3 loop reads CASSLTRAGFTEAFF. The DNA for the CDR3 is TGTGCCAGCAGCTTGACCCGGGCAGGGTTCACTGAAGCTTTCTTT. The chain is built from TRBV7-2 and TRBJ1-1; D possibly corresponds to TRBD1 (5 bases). The ends were cut back, 3 bases at V and 4 bases at J, with 15 bases in the middle. Germline lookup yields CDR1 SGHTA and CDR2 FQGNSA. This CDR3 region has 15 residues.

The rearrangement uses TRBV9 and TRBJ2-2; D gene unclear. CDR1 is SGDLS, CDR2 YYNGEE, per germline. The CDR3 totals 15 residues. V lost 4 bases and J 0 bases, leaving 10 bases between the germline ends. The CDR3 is CASSPHSTNTGELFF. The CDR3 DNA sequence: TGTGCCAGCAGCCCTCATAGCACGAACACCGGGGAGCTGTTTTTT.

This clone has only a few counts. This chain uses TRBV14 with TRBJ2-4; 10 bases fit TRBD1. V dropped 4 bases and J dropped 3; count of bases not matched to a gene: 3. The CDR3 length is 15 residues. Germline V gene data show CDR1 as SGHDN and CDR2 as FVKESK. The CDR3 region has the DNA TGTGCCAGCAGCCTTCGGACAGGGGGCAAAAACATTCAGTACTTC. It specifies CASSLRTGGKNIQYF. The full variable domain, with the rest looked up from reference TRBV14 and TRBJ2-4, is EAGVTQFPSHSVIEKGQTVTLRCDPISGHDNLYWYRRVMGKEIKFLLHFVKESKQDESGMPNNRFLAERTGGTYSTLKVQPAELEDSGVYFCASSLRTGGKNIQYFGAGTRLSVL.

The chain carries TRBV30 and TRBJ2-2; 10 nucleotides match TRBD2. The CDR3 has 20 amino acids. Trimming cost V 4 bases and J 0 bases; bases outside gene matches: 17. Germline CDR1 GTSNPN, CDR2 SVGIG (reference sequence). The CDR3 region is CAWTSRGKPGLAPNTGELFF. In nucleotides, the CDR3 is TGTGCCTGGACTTCGAGGGGGAAACCGGGACTAGCGCCGAACACCGGGGAGCTGTTTTTT.

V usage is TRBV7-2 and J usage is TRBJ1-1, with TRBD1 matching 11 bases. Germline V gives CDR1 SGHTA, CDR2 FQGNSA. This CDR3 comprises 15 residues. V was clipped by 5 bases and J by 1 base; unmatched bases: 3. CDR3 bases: TGTGCCAGCAGCGCGGGACAGGGGGGGAACACTGAAGCTTTCTTT. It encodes CASSAGQGGNTEAFF. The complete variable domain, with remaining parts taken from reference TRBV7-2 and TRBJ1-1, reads GAGVSQSPSNKVTEKGKDVELRCDPISGHTALYWYRQSLGQGLEFLIYFQGNSAPDKSGLPSDRFSAERTGGSVSTLTIQRTQQEDSAVYLCASSAGQGGNTEAFFGQGTRLTVV.

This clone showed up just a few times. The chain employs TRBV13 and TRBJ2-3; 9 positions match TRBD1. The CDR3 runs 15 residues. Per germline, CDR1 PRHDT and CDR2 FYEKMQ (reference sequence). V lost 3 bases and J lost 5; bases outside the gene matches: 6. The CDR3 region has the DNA TGTGCCAGCAGCTTTACAGGGGGCGAGGGAGATACGCAGTATTTT. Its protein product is CASSFTGGEGDTQYF.

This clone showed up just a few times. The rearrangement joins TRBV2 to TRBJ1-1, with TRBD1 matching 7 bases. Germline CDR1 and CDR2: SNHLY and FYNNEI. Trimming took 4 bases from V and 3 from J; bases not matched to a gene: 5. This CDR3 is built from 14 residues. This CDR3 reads CASSVTGRYTEAFF. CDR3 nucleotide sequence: TGTGCCAGCAGTGTGACAGGGCGGTACACTGAAGCTTTCTTT.

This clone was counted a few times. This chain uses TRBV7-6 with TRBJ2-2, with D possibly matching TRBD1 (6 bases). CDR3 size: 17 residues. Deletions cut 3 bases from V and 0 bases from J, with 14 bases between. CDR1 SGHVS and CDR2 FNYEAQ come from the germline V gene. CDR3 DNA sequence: TGTGCCAGCAGCTTTAGTTTGACAGGACCGAACACCGGGGAGCTGTTTTTT. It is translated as CASSFSLTGPNTGELFF. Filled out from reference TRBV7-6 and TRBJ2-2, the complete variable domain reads GAGVSQSPRYKVTKRGQDVALRCDPISGHVSLYWYRQALGQGPEFLTYFNYEAQQDKSGLPNDRFSAERPEGSISTLTIQRTEQRDSAMYRCASSFSLTGPNTGELFFGEGSRLTVL.

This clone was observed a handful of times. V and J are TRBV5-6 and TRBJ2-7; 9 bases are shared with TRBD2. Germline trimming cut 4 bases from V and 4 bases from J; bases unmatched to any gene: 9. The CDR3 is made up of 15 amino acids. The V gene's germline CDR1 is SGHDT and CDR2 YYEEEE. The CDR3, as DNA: TGTGCCAGCAGCCCGGGACTAGCCGTCCCTTACGAGCAGTACTTC. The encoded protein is CASSPGLAVPYEQYF.

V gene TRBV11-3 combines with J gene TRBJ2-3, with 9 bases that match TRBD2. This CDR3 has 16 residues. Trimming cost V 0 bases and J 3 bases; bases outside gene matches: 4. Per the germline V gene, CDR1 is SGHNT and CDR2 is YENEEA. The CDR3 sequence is CASSLEGGGATDTQYF. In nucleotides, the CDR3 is TGTGCCAGCAGCTTAGAGGGCGGGGGGGCAACAGATACGCAGTATTTT.